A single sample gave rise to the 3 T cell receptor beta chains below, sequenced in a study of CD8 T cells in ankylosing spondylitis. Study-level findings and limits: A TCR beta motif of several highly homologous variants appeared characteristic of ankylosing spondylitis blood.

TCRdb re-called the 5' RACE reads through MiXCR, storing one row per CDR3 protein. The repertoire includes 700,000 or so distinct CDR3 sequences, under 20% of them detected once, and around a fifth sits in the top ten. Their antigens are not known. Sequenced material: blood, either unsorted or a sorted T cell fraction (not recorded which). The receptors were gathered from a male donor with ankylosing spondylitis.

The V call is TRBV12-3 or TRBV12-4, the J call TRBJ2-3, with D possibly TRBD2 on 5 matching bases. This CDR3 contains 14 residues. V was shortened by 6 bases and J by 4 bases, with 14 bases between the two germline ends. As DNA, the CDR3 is TGTGCCAGCAGCTTACTAGGAATCGCAGATACGCAGTATTTT. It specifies CASSLLGIADTQYF.

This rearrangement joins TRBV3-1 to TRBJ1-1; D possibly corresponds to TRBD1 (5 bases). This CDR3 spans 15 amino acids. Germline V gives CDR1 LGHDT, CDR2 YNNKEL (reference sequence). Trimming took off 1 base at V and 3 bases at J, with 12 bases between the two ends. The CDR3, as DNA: TGTGCCAGCAGCCAAGGGGGCAGGAGCTACACTGAAGCTTTCTTT. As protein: CASSQGGRSYTEAFF.

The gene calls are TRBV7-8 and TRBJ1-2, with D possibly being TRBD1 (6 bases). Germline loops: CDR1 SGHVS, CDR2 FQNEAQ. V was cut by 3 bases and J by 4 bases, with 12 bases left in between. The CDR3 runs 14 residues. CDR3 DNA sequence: TGTGCCAGCAGCTTTGGACAGCCCCTCTATGGCTACACCTTC. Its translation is CASSFGQPLYGYTF.